This record concerns one T cell receptor (beta chain) sequence. Its target is not known. Deletions cut 3 bases from V and 4 bases from J, with 16 bases between. The length of the CDR3 is 15 residues. CDR1 MDHEN and CDR2 SYDVKM come from the germline V gene. Assay: immunoSEQ multiplex PCR; the TCRdb copy retains only in-frame clones and omits some. The repertoire holds 130,000 or so clones, 89% seen once, with around 1.7% in the top ten. The sample belongs to a study of T cells in localized non-small cell lung cancer. General observations from the study: Clonality peaked in uninvolved adjacent lung rather than tumor. It remains possible that heterogeneity exists, since only one tumor region was sequenced.

The TCR comes from a female donor older than 55 with stage I lung adenocarcinoma. This chain joins TRBV28 and TRBJ2-7; D remains unclear. The sample was peripheral blood, taken before any cancer treatment. The CDR3, as DNA: TGTGCCAGCAGTTTCTCACCCCTCAGTAATTACGAGCAGTACTTC. Translated: CASSFSPLSNYEQYF.